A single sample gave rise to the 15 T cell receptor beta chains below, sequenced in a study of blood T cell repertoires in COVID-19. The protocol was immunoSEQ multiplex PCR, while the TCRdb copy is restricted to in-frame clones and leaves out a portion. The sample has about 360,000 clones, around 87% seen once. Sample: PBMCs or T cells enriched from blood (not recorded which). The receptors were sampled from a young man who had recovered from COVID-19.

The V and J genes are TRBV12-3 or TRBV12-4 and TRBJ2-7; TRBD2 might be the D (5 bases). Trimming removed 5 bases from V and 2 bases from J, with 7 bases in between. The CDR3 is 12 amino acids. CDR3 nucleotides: TGTGCCAGCAGTGTCGGGACCTACGAGCAGTACTTC. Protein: CASSVGTYEQYF.

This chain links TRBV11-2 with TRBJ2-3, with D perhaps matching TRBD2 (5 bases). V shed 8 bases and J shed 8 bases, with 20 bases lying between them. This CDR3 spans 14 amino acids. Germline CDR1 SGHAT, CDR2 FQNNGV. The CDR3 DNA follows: TGTGCCAGCCTCCGGATGGGCGGGCGCGGTACGCAGTATTTT. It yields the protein CASLRMGGRGTQYF. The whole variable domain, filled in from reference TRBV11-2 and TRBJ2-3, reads EAGVAQSPRYKIIEKRQSVAFWCNPISGHATLYWYQQILGQGPKLLIQFQNNGVVDDSQLPKDRFSAERLKGVDSTLKIQPAKLEDSAVYLCASLRMGGRGTQYFGPGTRLTVL.

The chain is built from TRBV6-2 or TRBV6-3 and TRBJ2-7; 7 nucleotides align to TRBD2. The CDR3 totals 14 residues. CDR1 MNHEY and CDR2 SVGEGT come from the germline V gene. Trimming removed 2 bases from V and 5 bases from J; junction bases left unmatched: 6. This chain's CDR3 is CASSYGGRGDEQYF. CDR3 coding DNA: TGTGCCAGCAGTTACGGGGGACGGGGGGACGAGCAGTACTTC.

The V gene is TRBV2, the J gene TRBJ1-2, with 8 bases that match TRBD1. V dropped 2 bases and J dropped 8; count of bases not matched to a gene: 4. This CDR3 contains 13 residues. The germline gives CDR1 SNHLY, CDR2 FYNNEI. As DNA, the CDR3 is TGTGCCAGCAGTGAATCAGGGACAGGAGGCTACACCTTC. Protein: CASSESGTGGYTF.

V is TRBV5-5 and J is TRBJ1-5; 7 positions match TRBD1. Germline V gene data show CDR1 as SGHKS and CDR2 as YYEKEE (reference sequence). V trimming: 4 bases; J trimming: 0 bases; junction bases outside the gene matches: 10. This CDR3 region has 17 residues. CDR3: CASSRGDSLYSNQPQHF. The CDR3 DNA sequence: TGTGCCAGCAGCCGAGGGGACAGCCTCTATAGCAATCAGCCCCAGCATTTT. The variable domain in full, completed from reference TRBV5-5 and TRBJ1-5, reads DAGVTQSPTHLIKTRGQQVTLRCSPISGHKSVSWYQQVLGQGPQFIFQYYEKEERGRGNFPDRFSARQFPNYSSELNVNALLLGDSALYLCASSRGDSLYSNQPQHFGDGTRLSIL.

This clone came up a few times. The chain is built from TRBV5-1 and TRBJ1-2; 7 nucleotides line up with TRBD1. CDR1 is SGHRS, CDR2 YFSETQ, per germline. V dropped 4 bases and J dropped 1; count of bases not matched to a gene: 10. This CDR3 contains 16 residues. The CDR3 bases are TGCGCCAGCAGCCCTACATCAGACAGGGTTAACTATGGCTACACCTTC. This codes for CASSPTSDRVNYGYTF.

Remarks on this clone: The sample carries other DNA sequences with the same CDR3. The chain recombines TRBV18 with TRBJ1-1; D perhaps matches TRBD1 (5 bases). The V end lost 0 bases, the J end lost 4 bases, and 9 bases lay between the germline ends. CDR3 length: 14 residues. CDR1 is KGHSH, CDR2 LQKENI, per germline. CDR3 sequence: CASSPPAGRTEAFF. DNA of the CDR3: TGTGCCAGCTCACCACCTGCAGGGCGCACTGAAGCTTTCTTT.

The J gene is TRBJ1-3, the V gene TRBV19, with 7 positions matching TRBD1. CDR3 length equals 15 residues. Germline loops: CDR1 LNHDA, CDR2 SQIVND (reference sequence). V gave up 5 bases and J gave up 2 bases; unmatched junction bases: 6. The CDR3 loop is CASSVGTATGNTIYF. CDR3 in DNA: TGTGCCAGTAGTGTCGGGACAGCTACTGGAAACACCATATATTTT.

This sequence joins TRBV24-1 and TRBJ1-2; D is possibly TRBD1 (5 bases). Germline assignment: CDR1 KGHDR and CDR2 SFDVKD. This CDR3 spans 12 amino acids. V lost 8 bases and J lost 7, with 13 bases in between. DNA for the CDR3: TGTGCCACCACTGAAGGGGTTTGTGGCTACACCTTC. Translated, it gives CATTEGVCGYTF.

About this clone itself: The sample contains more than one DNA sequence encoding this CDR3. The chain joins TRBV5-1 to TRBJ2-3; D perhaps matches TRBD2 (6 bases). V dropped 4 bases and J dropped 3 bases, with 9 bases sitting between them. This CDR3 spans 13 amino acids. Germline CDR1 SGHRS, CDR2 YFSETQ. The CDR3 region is CASSPGTTDTQYF. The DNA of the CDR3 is TGCGCCAGCAGCCCAGGGACTACAGATACGCAGTATTTT.

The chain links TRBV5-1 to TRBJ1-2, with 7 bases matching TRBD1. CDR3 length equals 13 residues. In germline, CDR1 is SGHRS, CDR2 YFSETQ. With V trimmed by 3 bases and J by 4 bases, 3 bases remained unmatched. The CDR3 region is CASSSDRSYGYTF. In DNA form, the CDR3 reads TGCGCCAGCAGCTCGGACAGGTCCTATGGCTACACCTTC.

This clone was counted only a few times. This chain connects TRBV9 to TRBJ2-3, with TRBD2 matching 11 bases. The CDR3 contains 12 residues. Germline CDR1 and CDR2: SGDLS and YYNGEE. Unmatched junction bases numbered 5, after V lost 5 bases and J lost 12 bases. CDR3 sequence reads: CASSGTSGPQYF. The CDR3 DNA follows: TGTGCCAGCAGTGGGACTAGCGGCCCACAGTATTTT. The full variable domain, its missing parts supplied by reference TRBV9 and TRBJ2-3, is DSGVTQTPKHLITATGQRVTLRCSPRSGDLSVYWYQQSLDQGLQFLIQYYNGEERAKGNILERFSAQQFPDLHSELNLSSLELGDSALYFCASSGTSGPQYFGPGTRLTVL.

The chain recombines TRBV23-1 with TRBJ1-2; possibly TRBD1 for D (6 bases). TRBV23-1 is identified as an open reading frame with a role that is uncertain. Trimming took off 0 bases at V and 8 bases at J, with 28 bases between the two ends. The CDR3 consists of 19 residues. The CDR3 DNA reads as TGCGCCAGCAGTCAATCAACCACTTGTGGGGGGGGCCCCTTGGGGGGCTACACCTTC. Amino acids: CASSQSTTCGGGPLGGYTF.

The CDR3 loop is CASSLRTLGGEQYF. The CDR3 coding sequence is TGTGCCAGCAGCTTAAGGACCTTGGGAGGCGAGCAGTACTTC. The chain links TRBV7-9 to TRBJ2-7; possibly TRBD2 for D (6 bases). This CDR3 has 14 amino acids. Trimming took off 2 bases at V and 6 bases at J, with 14 bases between the two ends. Germline V CDR1 and CDR2: SEHNR, FQNEAQ (reference sequence).

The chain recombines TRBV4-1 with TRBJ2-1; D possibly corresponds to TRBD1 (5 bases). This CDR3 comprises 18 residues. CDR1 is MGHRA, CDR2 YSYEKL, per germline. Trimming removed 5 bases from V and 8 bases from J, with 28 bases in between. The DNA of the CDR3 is TGCGCCAGCAGCGACCCCCCCCCTAGGGGCCCTTTTGGCTATGAGCAGTTCTTC. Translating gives CASSDPPPRGPFGYEQFF.